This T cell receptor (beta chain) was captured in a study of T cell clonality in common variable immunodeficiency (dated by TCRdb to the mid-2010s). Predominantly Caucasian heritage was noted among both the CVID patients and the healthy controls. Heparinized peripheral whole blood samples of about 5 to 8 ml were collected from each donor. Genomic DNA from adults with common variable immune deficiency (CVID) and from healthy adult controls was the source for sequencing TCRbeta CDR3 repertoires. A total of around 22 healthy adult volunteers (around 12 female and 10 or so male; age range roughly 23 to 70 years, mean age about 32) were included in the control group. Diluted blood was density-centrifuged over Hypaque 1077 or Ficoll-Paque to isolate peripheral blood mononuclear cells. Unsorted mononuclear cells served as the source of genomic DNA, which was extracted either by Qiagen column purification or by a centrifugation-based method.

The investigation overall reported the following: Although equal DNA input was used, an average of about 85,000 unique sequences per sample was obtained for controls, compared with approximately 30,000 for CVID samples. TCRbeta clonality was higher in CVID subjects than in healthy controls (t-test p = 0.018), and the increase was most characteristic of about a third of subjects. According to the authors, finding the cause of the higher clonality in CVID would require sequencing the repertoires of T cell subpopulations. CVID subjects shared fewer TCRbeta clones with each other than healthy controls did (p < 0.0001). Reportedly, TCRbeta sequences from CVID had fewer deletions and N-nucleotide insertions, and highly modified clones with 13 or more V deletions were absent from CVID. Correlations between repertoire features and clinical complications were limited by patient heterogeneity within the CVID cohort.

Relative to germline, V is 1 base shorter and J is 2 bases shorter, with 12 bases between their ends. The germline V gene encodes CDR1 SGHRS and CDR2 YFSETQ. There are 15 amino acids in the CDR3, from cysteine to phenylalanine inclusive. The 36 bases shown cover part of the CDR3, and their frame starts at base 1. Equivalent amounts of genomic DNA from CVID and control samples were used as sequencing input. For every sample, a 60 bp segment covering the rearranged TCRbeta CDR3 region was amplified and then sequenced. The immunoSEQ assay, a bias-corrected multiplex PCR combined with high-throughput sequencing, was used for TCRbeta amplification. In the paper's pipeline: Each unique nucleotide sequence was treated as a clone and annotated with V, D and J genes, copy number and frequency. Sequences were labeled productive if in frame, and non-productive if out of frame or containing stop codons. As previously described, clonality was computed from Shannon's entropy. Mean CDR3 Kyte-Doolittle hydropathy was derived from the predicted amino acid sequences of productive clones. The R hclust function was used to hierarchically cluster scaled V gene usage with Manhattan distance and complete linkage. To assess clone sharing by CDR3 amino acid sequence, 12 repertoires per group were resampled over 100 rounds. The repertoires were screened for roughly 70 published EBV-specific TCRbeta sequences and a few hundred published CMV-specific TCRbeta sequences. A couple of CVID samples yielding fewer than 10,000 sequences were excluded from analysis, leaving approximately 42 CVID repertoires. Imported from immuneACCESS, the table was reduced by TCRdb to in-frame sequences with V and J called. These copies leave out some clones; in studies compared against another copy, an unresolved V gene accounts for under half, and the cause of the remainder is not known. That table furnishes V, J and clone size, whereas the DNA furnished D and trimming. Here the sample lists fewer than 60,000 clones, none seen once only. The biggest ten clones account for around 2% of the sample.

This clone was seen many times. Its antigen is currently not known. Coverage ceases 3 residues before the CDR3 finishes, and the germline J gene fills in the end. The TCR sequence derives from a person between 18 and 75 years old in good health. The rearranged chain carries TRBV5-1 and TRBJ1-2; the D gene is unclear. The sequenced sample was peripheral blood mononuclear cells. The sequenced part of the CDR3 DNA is TGCGCCAGCAGCTTGTCTCTCGGACTCAACTATGGC. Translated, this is CASSLSLGLNYG. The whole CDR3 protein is CASSLSLGLNYGYTF. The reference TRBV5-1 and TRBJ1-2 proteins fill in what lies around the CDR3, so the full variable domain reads KAGVTQTPRYLIKTRGQQVTLSCSPISGHRSVSWYQQTPGQGLQFLFEYFSETQRNKGNFPGRFSGRQFSNSRSEMNVSTLELGDSALYLCASSLSLGLNYGYTFGSGTRLTVV.